The T cell receptor beta chain described here comes from a study of T cells in Graves' hyperthyroidism and ophthalmopathy. Amplification of TCR beta CDR3 regions was performed using RNA transcripts as template. In the first-round RT-PCR of the TCR CDR3, the HTBI primer set was used. TCRdb re-called the multiplex PCR reads with MiXCR, one entry per CDR3 protein. This table has roughly 380,000 distinct CDR3 sequences, about an eighth appearing once. The authors took PBMCs from about 9.5 ml fresh peripheral blood. This clonotype was observed at least ten times. Trimming shortened V by 1 base and J by 0 bases, and 6 bases separated the two germline ends. Germline V gene data show CDR1 as SNHLY and CDR2 as FYNNEI. This CDR3 has 14 amino acids.

This receptor was obtained from a woman between 18 and 30 years old with Graves' hyperthyroidism. The chain joins TRBV2 to TRBJ1-1; D gene ambiguous. The specimen was blood. The CDR3 is CASSEESLNTEAFF. The CDR3 coding sequence is TGTGCCAGCAGTGAAGAGTCCCTGAACACTGAAGCTTTCTTT.